The clone carrying this T cell receptor (beta chain) turned up a few times. Thyroid surgery was performed in patients who had received no treatment beforehand. TCRdb re-called the PCR reads via MiXCR. The table has 89,000 or so clones, approximately 9% seen once; the top ten hold roughly 10%. The data belong to a study of metastatic and nonmetastatic thyroid tumors. Germline V gene sequence: CDR1 DFQATT, CDR2 SNEGSKA (reference sequence). With 4 bases removed from V and 0 bases from J, the gap between germline ends came to 13 bases. This CDR3 region has 15 residues. The sequenced sample consisted of blood. This TCR was sampled from a female donor with papillary thyroid cancer or a benign thyroid nodule (not recorded which). Some clones in this sample may be carry-over from other donors' samples. V and J are TRBV20-1 and TRBJ1-5; no reliable D call. In DNA form, the CDR3 reads TGCAGTGCTAAAACACCCTCGGGTAGCAATCAGCCCCAGCATTTT. Translating gives CSAKTPSGSNQPQHF.